These 20 T cell receptor beta chains originate from one sample sequenced in a study of monozygotic twins with inflammatory bowel disease (dated by TCRdb to between 2018 and 2020). To prepare the library, 5' RACE was applied. Sequenced on an Illumina HiSeq 2500. The reads went through TCRdb reprocessing, and each CDR3 protein sequence gets one entry with no DNA. In this sample's table one finds 200,000 to 250,000 distinct CDR3 sequences. In total, the top ten clones hold more than 7.5% of the sample. Input material: blood. These receptor sequences come from a human donor with ulcerative colitis or Crohn's disease, or a healthy co-twin of an affected twin (not recorded which).

The chain employs TRBV30 and TRBJ2-5; absent DNA, TCRdb's TRBD2 call cannot be checked. The CDR3 length is 13 residues. Germline lookup yields CDR1 GTSNPN and CDR2 SVGIG (reference sequence). CDR3: CAWTLAIRETQYF.

The V gene is TRBV9, the J gene TRBJ2-3; the D call of TRBD1 rests on TCRdb alone, since no DNA is present to check it. CDR1 is SGDLS, CDR2 YYNGEE, per germline. The CDR3 has 13 amino acids. This chain's CDR3 is CASSVWGPDTQYF.

This rearrangement joins TRBV23-1 to TRBJ1-5. TRBV23-1 is annotated as an ORF whose role is uncertain. CDR3 length: 14 amino acids. CDR3 sequence reads: CASSQSPAAQPQHF.

The chain links TRBV20-1 to TRBJ2-2; TCRdb's D call of TRBD1 is untestable without DNA. The CDR3 extends over 16 amino acids. From germline, CDR1 is DFQATT and CDR2 SNEGSKA (reference sequence). CDR3 residues: CSAPWGGEVHTGELFF.

The V gene is TRBV4-2, the J gene TRBJ1-1. The germline gives CDR1 LGHNA, CDR2 YNFKEQ. The CDR3 is 14 residues long. The chain's CDR3 is CASSQDLTDTEAFF.

The chain joins TRBV5-5 to TRBJ2-2; as DNA is missing, the TRBD1 call by TCRdb cannot be tested. Per germline, CDR1 SGHKS and CDR2 YYEKEE (reference sequence). This CDR3 spans 13 amino acids. CDR3 sequence reads: CASSLRSGRELFF.

The chain has TRBV7-2 and TRBJ1-2. This CDR3 is built from 14 residues. Germline CDR1 and CDR2: SGHTA and FQGNSA. The CDR3 loop reads CASSSSTENYGYTF.

The rearrangement links TRBV27 to TRBJ2-7; TCRdb's D gene call, TRBD1, goes unchecked for lack of DNA. The CDR3 loop spans 13 amino acids. CDR1 is MNHEY, CDR2 SMNVEV, per germline (reference sequence). CDR3 residues: CASSYTGGYEQYF.

CDR3 loop: CASSLGGRNTIYF. The chain is built from TRBV7-2 and TRBJ1-3. Germline V gene data show CDR1 as SGHTA and CDR2 as FQGNSA. The length of the CDR3 is 13 residues.

The V gene is TRBV20-1, the J gene TRBJ2-5; lacking DNA, the TRBD1 call made by TCRdb goes unchecked. The CDR3 consists of 15 residues. Germline V gene lookup returns CDR1 DFQATT and CDR2 SNEGSKA (reference sequence). The chain's CDR3 is CSASLGGQGKETQYF.

The genes are TRBV5-8 and TRBJ2-5; TCRdb's assignment of TRBD1 cannot be checked, as there is no DNA. Germline V gene data show CDR1 as SGHTS and CDR2 as YDEGEE. The CDR3 sequence is 15 residues long. The CDR3 loop is CASSTGTGVQETQYF. Full variable domain (missing parts from reference TRBV5-8 and TRBJ2-5): EAGVTQSPTHLIKTRGQQATLRCSPISGHTSVYWYQQALGLGLQFLLWYDEGEERNRGNFPPRFSGRQFPNYSSELNVNALELEDSALYLCASSTGTGVQETQYFGPGTRLLVL.

J is TRBJ2-3 and V is TRBV5-1; TCRdb's D gene call, TRBD1, goes unchecked for lack of DNA. In germline, CDR1 is SGHRS, CDR2 YFSETQ. The CDR3 contains 15 residues. The CDR3 loop is CASSIQGRGTDTQYF.

The chain uses TRBV4-1 and TRBJ2-1; no DNA is available, so the TRBD2 call from TCRdb remains unchecked. The CDR3 is 15 residues long. The germline CDR1 and CDR2 sequences are MGHRA and YSYEKL. The CDR3 sequence: CASSLLLAEGNEQFF.

The chain is built from TRBV7-2 and TRBJ2-7; TCRdb proposes TRBD2, but this gene call is untestable without DNA. Germline assignment: CDR1 SGHTA and CDR2 FQGNSA. This CDR3 is 16 amino acids long. This chain's CDR3 is CASSLEGTSGGYEQYF. Based on the CDR3 plus reference TRBV7-2 and TRBJ2-7, the full variable domain is GAGVSQSPSNKVTEKGKDVELRCDPISGHTALYWYRQSLGQGLEFLIYFQGNSAPDKSGLPSDRFSAERTGGSVSTLTIQRTQQEDSAVYLCASSLEGTSGGYEQYFGPGTRLTVT.

The CDR3 spells CASSLEVAAKNTEAFF. The chain links TRBV7-6 to TRBJ1-1. Germline assignment: CDR1 SGHVS and CDR2 FNYEAQ. The CDR3 totals 16 residues.

The chain employs TRBV7-6 and TRBJ1-5; absent DNA, TCRdb's TRBD1 call cannot be checked. The CDR3 runs 15 residues. The germline gives CDR1 SGHVS, CDR2 FNYEAQ. CDR3 protein: CASSLVSGLNQPQHF.

This chain uses TRBV4-1 with TRBJ2-5; there is no DNA to check the TCRdb D call of TRBD1. Germline assignment: CDR1 MGHRA and CDR2 YSYEKL. This CDR3 is built from 15 residues. The CDR3 loop is CASSQERGRVETQYF.

V usage is TRBV20-1 and J usage is TRBJ2-1. Germline-derived CDR1 and CDR2 are DFQATT and SNEGSKA (reference sequence). The CDR3 is made up of 13 amino acids. This CDR3 reads CSANRGSYNEQFF.

V is TRBV5-1 and J is TRBJ2-1; TCRdb selects TRBD2, and the lack of DNA leaves this call unchecked. CDR1 is SGHRS, CDR2 YFSETQ, per germline. This CDR3 has 14 residues. This CDR3 is CATRTASSYNEQFF.

The chain combines TRBV15 with TRBJ2-1; TCRdb's assignment of TRBD2 cannot be checked, as there is no DNA. The CDR3 has 15 residues. Germline CDR1 and CDR2: LNHNV and YYDKDF (reference sequence). The CDR3 loop is CATDRQGGGYNEQFF.